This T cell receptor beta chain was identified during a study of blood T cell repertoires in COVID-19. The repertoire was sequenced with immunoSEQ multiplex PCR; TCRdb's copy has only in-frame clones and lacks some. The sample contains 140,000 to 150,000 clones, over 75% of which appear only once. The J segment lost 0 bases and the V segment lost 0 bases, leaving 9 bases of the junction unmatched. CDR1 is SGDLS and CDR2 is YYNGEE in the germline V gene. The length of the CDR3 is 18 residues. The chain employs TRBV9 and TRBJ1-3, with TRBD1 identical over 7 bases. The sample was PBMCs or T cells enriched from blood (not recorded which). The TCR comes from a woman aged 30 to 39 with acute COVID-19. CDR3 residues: CASSVDGGTDYSGNTIYF. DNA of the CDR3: TGTGCCAGCAGCGTAGATGGGGGGACAGACTACTCTGGAAACACCATATATTTT. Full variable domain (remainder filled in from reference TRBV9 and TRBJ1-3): DSGVTQTPKHLITATGQRVTLRCSPRSGDLSVYWYQQSLDQGLQFLIQYYNGEERAKGNILERFSAQQFPDLHSELNLSSLELGDSALYFCASSVDGGTDYSGNTIYFGEGSWLTVV.